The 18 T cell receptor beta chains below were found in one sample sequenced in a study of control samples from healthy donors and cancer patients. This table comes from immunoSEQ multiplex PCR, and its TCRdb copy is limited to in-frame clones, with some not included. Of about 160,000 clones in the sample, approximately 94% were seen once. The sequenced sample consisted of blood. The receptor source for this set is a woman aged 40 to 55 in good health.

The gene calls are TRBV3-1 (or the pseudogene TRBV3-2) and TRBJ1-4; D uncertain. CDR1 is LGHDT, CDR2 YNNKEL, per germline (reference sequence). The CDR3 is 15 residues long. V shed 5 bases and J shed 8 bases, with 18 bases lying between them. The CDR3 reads CASSAFRGGGEKLFF. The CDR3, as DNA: TGTGCCAGCAGCGCTTTCAGAGGCGGAGGGGAAAAACTGTTTTTT.

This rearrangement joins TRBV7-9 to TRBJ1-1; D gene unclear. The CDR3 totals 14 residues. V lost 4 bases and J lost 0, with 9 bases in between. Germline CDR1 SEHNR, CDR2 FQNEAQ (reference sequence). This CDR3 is CASSSPNLNTEAFF. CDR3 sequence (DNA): TGTGCCAGCAGCTCGCCCAATCTGAACACTGAAGCTTTCTTT.

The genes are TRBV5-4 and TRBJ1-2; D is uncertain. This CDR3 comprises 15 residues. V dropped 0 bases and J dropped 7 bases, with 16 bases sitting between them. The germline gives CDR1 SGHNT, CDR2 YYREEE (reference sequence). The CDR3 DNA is TGTGCCAGCAGCTTGGCAGGCCCCCGAGCATCTGGCTACACCTTC. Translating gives CASSLAGPRASGYTF.

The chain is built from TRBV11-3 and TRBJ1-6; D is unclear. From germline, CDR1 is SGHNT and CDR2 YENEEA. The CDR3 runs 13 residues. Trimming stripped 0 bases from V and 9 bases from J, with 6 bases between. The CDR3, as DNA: TGTGCCAGCAGCTTAGATGTCCGTTCACCCCTCCACTTT. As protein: CASSLDVRSPLHF. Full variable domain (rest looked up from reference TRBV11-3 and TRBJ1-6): EAGVVQSPRYKIIEKKQPVAFWCNPISGHNTLYWYLQNLGQGPELLIRYENEEAVDDSQLPKDRFSAERLKGVDSTLKIQPAELGDSAVYLCASSLDVRSPLHFGNGTRLTVT.

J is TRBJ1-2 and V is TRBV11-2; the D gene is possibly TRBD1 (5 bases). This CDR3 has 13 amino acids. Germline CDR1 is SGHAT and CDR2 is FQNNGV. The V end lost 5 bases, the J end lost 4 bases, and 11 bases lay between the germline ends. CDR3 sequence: CASSRRETYGYTF. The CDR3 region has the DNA TGTGCCAGCAGCCGCAGGGAAACCTATGGCTACACCTTC. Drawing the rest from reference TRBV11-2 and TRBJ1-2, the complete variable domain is EAGVAQSPRYKIIEKRQSVAFWCNPISGHATLYWYQQILGQGPKLLIQFQNNGVVDDSQLPKDRFSAERLKGVDSTLKIQPAKLEDSAVYLCASSRRETYGYTFGSGTRLTVV.

Here the CDR3 reads CASTINRVGAGELFF. The CDR3 DNA reads as TGTGCCAGCACCATCAATAGGGTAGGGGCCGGGGAGCTGTTTTTT. The gene calls are TRBV27 and TRBJ2-2, with D maybe TRBD1 (5 bases). The CDR3 has 15 amino acids. V gave up 7 bases and J gave up 6 bases, with 18 bases separating them. Germline values: CDR1 MNHEY, CDR2 SMNVEV (reference sequence).

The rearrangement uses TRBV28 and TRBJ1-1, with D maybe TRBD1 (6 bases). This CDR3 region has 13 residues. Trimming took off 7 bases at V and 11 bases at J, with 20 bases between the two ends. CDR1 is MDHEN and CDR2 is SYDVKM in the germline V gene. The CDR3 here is CASTVGTQGNAFF. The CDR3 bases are TGTGCCAGCACCGTAGGGACCCAGGGGAATGCTTTCTTT. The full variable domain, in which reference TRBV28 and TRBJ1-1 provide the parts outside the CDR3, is DVKVTQSSRYLVKRTGEKVFLECVQDMDHENMFWYRQDPGLGLRLIYFSYDVKMKEKGDIPEGYSVSREKKERFSLILESASTNQTSMYLCASTVGTQGNAFFGQGTRLTVV.

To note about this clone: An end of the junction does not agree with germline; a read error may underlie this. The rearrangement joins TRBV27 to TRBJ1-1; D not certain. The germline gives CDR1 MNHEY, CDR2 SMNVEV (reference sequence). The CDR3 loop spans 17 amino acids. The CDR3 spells CASSLSGGTRGNAEAFF. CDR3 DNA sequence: TGTGCCAGCAGTTTATCAGGCGGTACTAGAGGGAACGCTGAAGCTTTCTTT.

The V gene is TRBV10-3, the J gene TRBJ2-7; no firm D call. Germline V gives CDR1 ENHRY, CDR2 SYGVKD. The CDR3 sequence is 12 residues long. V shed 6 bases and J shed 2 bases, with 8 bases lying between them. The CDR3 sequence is CAIRAETYEQYF. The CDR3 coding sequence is TGTGCCATCAGGGCAGAGACCTACGAGCAGTACTTC.

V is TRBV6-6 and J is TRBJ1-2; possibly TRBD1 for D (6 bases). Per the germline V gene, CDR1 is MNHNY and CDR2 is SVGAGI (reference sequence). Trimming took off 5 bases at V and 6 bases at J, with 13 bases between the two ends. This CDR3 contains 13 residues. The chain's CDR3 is CASSAVTGNGYTF. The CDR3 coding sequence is TGTGCCAGCAGTGCCGTCACAGGGAATGGCTACACCTTC.

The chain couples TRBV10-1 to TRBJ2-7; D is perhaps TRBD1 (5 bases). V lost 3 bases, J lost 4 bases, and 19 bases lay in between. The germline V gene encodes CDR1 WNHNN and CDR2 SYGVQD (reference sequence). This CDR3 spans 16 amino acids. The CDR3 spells CASSDHRPDTLYEQYF. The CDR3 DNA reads TGCGCCAGCAGTGACCATCGTCCGGACACCCTTTACGAGCAGTACTTC.

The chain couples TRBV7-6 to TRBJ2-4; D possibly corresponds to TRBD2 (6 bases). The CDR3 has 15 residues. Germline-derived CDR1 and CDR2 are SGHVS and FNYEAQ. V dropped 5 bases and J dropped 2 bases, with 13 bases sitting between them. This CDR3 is CASSQAGGTKNIQYF. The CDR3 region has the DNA TGTGCCAGCAGCCAGGCCGGGGGTACCAAAAACATTCAGTACTTC. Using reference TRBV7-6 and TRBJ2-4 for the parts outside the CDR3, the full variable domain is GAGVSQSPRYKVTKRGQDVALRCDPISGHVSLYWYRQALGQGPEFLTYFNYEAQQDKSGLPNDRFSAERPEGSISTLTIQRTEQRDSAMYRCASSQAGGTKNIQYFGAGTRLSVL.

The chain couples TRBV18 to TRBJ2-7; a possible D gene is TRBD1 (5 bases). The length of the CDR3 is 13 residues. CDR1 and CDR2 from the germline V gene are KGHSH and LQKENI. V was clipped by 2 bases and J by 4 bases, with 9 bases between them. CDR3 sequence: CASSPARGYEQYF. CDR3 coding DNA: TGTGCCAGCTCACCAGCTAGGGGTTACGAGCAGTACTTC. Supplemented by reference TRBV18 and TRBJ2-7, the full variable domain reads NAGVMQNPRHLVRRRGQEARLRCSPMKGHSHVYWYRQLPEEGLKFMVYLQKENIIDESGMPKERFSAEFPKEGPSILRIQQVVRGDSAAYFCASSPARGYEQYFGPGTRLTVT.

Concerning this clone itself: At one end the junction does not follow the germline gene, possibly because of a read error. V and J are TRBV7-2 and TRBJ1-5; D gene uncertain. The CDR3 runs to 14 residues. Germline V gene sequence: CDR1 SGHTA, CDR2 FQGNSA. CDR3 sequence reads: CASSNFGPNQPRHF. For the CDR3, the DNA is TGTGCCAGCAGCAACTTCGGGCCTAATCAGCCCCGGCATTTT.

The CDR3 region has the DNA TGTGCCAGCAGCTCAGGGGAGACCTACGAGCAGTACTTC. Residues: CASSSGETYEQYF. The genes are TRBV6-5 and TRBJ2-7; the D gene is possibly TRBD1 (6 bases). The length of the CDR3 is 13 residues. Germline CDR1 and CDR2: MNHEY and SVGAGI. V dropped 6 bases and J dropped 2 bases, with 11 bases sitting between them.

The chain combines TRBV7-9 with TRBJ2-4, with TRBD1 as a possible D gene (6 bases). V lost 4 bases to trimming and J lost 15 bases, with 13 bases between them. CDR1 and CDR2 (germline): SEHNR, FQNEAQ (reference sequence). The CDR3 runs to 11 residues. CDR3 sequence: CASSSTGFPYF. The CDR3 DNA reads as TGTGCCAGCAGCTCTACAGGGTTCCCGTACTTC.

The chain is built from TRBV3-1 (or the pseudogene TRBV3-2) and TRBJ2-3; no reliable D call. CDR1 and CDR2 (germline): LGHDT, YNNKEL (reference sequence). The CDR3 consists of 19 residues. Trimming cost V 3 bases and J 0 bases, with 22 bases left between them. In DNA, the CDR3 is TGTGCCAGCAGCCACCGAAAAGCCCACGGACCCTCTAGCACAGATACGCAGTATTTT. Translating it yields CASSHRKAHGPSSTDTQYF.

CDR3 residues: CASKGGQGTDTQYF. CDR3 nucleotide sequence: TGTGCCAGTAAGGGGGGACAGGGCACAGATACGCAGTATTTT. The chain has TRBV19 and TRBJ2-3; 8 bases match TRBD1. The V gene end was trimmed by 7 bases and the J gene end by 1 base; junction bases not matched to a gene: 4. The CDR3 runs to 14 residues. CDR1 and CDR2 from the germline V gene are LNHDA and SQIVND (reference sequence).